This T cell receptor beta chain was identified during a study of Ad26.COV2.S vaccination and SARS-CoV-2 variants. Germline V gives CDR1 SGHRS, CDR2 YFSETQ. This CDR3 has 14 residues. Trimming shortened V by 2 bases and J by 1 base, and 9 bases separated the two germline ends. Treatment here: roughly 19 received Ad26.COV2.S at low or high dose, single or two shots; roughly 5 received placebo; per-sample allocation not given. Collection of samples fell on day 63 after the first vaccine or placebo injection. This vaccine is an Ad26 vector that expresses the Wuhan-strain SARS-CoV-2 spike. Sequencing used immunoSEQ multiplex PCR; TCRdb keeps in-frame clones, though not all of them. The sample holds approximately 300,000 clones, around four fifths seen once.

The starting material was peripheral blood, obtained in a trial of Ad26.COV2.S vaccine versus placebo. The sequence came from a person between 18 and 60 years old who received the Ad26.COV2.S COVID-19 vaccine or a placebo. The rearrangement uses TRBV5-1 and TRBJ1-1; D ambiguous. The CDR3, as DNA: TGCGCCAGCAGCTTATCAATTCGGAACACTGAAGCTTTCTTT. This translates into CASSLSIRNTEAFF.